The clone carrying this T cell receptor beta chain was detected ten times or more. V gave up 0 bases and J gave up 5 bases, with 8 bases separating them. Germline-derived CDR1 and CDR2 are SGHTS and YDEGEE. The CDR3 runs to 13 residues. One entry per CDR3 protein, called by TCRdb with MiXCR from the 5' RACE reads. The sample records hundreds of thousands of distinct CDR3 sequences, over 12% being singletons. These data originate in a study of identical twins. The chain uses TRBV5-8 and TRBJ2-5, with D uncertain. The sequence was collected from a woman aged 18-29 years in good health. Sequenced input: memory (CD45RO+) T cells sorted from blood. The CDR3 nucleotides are TGTGCCAGCAGCTTGGTGGGAATGGAGACCCAGTACTTC. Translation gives CASSLVGMETQYF.